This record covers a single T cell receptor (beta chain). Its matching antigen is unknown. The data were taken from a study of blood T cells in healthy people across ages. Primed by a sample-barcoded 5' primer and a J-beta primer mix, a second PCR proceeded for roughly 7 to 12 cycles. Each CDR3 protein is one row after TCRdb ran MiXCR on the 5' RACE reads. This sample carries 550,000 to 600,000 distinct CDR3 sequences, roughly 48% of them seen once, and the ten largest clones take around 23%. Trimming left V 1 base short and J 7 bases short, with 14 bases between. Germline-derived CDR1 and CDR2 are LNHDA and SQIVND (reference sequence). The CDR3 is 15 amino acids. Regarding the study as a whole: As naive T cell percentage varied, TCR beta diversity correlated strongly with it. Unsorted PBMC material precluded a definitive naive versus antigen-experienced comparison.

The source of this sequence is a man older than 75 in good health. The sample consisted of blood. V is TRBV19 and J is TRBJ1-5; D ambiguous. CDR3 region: CASSIGSSGGQPQHF. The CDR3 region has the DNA TGTGCCAGTAGTATAGGCTCTTCAGGAGGACAGCCCCAGCATTTT.